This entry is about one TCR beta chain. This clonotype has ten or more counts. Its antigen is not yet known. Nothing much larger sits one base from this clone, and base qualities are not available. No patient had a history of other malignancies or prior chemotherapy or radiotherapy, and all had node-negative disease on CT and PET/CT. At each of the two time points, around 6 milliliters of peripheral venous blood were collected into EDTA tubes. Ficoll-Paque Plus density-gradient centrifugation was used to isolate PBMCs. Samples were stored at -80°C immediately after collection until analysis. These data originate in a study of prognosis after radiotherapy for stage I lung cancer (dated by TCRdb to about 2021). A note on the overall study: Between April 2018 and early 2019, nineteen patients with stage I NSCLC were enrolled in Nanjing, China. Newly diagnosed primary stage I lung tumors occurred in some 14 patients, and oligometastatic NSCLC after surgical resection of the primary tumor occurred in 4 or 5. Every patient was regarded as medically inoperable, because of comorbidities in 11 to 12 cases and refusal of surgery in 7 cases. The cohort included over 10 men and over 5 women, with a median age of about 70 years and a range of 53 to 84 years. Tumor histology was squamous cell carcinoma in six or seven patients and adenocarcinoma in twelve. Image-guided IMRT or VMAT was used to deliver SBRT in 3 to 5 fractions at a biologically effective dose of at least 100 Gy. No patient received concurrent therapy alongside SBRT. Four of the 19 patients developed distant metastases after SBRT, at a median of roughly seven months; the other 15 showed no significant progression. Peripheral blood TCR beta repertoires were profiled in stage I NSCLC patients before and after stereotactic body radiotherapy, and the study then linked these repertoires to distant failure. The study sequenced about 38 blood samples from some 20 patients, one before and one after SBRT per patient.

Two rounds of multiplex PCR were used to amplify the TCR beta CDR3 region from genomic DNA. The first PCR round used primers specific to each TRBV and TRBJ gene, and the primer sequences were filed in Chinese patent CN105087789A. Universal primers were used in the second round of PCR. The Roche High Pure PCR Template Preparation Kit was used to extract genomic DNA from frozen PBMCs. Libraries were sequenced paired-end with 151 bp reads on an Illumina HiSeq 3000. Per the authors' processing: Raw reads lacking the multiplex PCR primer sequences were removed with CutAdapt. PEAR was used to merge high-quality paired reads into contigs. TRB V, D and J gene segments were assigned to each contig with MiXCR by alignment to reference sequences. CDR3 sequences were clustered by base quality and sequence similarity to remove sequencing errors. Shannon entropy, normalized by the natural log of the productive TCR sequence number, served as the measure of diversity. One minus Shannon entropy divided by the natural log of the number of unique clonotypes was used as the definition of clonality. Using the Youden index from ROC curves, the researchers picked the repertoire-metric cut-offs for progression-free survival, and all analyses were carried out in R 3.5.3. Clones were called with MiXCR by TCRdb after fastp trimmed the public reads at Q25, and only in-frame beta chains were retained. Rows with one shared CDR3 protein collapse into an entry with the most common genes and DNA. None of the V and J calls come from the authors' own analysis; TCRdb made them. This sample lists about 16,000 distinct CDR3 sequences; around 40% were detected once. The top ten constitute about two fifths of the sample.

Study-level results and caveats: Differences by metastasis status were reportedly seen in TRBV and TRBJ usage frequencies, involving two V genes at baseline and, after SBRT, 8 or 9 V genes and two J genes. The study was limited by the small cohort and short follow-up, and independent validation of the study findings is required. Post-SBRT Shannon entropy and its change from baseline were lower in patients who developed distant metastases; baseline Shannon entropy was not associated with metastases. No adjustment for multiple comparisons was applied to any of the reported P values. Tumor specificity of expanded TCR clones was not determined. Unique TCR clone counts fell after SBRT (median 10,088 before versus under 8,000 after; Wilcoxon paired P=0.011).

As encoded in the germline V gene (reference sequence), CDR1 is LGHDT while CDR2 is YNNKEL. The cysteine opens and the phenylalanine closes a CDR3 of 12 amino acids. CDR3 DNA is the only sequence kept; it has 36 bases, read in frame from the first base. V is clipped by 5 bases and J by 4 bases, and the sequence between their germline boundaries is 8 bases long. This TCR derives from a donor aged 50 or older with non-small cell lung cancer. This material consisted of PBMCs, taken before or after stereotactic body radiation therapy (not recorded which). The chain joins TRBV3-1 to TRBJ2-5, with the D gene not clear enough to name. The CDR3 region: CASSSRRETQYF. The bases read TGTGCCAGCAGCTCGCGGAGAGAGACCCAGTACTTC.